This entry features one T cell receptor beta chain sequence. What it binds is not known. The germline V gene encodes CDR1 LGHNT and CDR2 FRNRAP. The CDR3 sequence is 16 residues long. Losses at the gene ends were 4 bases for V and 0 bases for J; bases not matched to a gene: 5. The data were taken from a study of OX40 agonist ivuxolimab in advanced cancers. This table comes from immunoSEQ multiplex PCR, and its TCRdb copy is limited to in-frame clones, with some not included. The data contain about 35,000 clones, around 90% of them seen just once; the ten biggest clones take up approximately 3.8%. Notes on the study in general: Both blood CD4+ and CD8+ T cells showed clonal growth by week 6 at 0.1 to 3.0 mg/kg.

This sequence was found in an adult with an advanced solid tumor such as melanoma, head and neck, liver or kidney cancer. The V gene is TRBV12-5, the J gene TRBJ2-1, with TRBD2 matching over 8 bases. This material consisted of CD4+ or CD8+ T cells sorted from blood, taken in a trial of the OX40 agonist ivuxolimab. The CDR3, as DNA: TGTGCTAGTGGTTCCAATAGCGGGAACTCCTACAATGAGCAGTTCTTC. Translated, it gives CASGSNSGNSYNEQFF.